This T cell receptor beta chain was sequenced in a study of monozygotic twins with inflammatory bowel disease. Regarding the study as a whole: Support for any single strong IBD-associated signal or clonotype was not found. Especially with disease activity, IBD patients shared fewer clonotypes with others than healthy twins did.

A note on this clonotype: Its antigen remains unidentified.

Template switching introduced UMIs that contain a 6-nucleotide sample barcode. TCRdb re-called the 5' RACE reads; every CDR3 protein appears as one record, without DNA. This listing includes about 200,000 distinct CDR3 sequences. The CDR3 has 13 amino acids. The V gene's germline CDR1 is SNHLY and CDR2 FYNNEI. The chain is built from TRBV2 and TRBJ2-5; TCRdb's D call, TRBD1, is unchecked because there is no DNA. The clonotype was recovered from a human donor with ulcerative colitis or Crohn's disease, or a healthy co-twin of an affected twin (not recorded which). The sequenced material came from blood. CDR3 region: CASSTDRQETQYF.